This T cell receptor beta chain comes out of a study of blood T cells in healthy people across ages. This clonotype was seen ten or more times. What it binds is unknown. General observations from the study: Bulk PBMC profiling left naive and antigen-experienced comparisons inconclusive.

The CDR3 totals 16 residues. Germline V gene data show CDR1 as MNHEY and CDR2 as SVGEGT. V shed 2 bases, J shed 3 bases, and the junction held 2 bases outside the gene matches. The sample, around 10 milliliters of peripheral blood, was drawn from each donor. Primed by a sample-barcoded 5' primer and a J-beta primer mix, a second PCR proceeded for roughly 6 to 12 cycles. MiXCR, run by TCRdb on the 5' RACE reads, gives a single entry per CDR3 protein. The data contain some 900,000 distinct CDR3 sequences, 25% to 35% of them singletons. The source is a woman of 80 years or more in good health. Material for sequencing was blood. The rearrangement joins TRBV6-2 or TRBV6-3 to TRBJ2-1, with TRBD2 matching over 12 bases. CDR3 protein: CASSYLLAGGYNEQFF. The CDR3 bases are TGTGCCAGCAGTTACCTACTAGCGGGGGGCTACAATGAGCAGTTCTTC.